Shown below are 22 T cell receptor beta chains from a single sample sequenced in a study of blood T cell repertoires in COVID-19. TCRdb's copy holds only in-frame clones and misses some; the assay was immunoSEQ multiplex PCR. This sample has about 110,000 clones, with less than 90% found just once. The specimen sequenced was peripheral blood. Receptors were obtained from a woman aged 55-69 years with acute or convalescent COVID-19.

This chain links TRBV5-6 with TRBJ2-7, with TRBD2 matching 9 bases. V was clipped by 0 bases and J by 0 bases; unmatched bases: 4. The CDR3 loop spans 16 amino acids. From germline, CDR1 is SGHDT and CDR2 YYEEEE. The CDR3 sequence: CASSLAGTSSSYEQYF. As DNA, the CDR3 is TGTGCCAGCAGCTTGGCCGGGACTAGCTCCTCCTACGAGCAGTACTTC.

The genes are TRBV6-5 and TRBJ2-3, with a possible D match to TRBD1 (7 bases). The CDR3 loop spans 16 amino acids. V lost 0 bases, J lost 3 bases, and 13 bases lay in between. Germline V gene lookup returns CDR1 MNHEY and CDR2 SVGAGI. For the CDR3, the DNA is TGTGCCAGCAGTTACTCGGGGGGACAGCCTACAGATACGCAGTATTTT. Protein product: CASSYSGGQPTDTQYF.

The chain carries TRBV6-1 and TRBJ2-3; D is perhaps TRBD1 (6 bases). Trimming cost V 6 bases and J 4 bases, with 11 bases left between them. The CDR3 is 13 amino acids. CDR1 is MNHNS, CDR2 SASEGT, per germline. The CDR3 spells CASRQGASDTQYF. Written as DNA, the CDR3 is TGTGCCAGCAGACAGGGCGCTTCAGATACGCAGTATTTT.

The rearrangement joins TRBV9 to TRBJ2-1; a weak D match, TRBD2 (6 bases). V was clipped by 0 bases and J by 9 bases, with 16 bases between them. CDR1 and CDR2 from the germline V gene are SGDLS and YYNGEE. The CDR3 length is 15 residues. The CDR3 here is CASSVVQTSIFEQFF. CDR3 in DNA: TGTGCCAGCAGCGTAGTCCAGACTAGTATTTTTGAGCAGTTCTTC.

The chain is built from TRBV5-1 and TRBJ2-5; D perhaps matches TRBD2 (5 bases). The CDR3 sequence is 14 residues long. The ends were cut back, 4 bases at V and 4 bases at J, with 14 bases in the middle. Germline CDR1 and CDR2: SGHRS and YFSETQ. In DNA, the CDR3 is TGCGCCAGCAGCACCACGGGGTCCTCAGAGACCCAGTACTTC. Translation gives CASSTTGSSETQYF.

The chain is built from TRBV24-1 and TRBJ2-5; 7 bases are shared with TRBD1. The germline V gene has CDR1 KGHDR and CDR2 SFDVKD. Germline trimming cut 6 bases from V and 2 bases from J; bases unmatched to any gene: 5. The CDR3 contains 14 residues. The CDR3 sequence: CATSHTGQQETQYF. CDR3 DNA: TGTGCCACCAGTCACACGGGACAGCAAGAGACCCAGTACTTC.

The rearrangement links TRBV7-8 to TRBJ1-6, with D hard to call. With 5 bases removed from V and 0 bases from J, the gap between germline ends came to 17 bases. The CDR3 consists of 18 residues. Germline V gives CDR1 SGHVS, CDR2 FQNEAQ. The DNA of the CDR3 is TGTGCCAGCAGCCCGGGCTTCAGCGGGAGCTCCTATAATTCACCCCTCCACTTT. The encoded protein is CASSPGFSGSSYNSPLHF.

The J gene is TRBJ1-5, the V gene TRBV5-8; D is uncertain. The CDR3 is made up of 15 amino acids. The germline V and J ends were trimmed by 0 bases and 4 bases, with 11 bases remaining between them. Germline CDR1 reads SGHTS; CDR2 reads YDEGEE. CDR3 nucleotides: TGTGCCAGCAGCTTGGCCTCAGGTTCAAATCAGCCCCAGCATTTT. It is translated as CASSLASGSNQPQHF.

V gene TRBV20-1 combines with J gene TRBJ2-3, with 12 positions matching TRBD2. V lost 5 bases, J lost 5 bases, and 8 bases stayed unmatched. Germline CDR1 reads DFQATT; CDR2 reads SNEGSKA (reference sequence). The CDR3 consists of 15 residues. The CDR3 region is CSARGLAGWGDTQYF. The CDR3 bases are TGCAGTGCTCGTGGACTAGCGGGATGGGGAGATACGCAGTATTTT.

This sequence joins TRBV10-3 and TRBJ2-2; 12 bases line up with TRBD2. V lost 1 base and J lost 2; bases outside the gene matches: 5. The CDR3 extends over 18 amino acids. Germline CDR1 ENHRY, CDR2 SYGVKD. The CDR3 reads CAISELRTSGVNTGELFF. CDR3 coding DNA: TGTGCCATCAGTGAGTTGCGGACTAGCGGGGTCAACACCGGGGAGCTGTTTTTT.

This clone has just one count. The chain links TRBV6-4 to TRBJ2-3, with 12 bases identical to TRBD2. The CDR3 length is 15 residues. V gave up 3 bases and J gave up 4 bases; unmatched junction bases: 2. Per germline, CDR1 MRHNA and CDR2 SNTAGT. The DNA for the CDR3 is TGTGCCAGCAGTGAACTAGCGGGGGGACCAGATACGCAGTATTTT. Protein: CASSELAGGPDTQYF.

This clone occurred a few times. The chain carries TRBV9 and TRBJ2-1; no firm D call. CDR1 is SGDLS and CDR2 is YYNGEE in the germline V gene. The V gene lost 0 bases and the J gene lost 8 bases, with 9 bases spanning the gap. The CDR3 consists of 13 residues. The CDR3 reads CASSVVSLDEQFF. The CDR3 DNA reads TGTGCCAGCAGCGTAGTGAGTTTAGATGAGCAGTTCTTC.

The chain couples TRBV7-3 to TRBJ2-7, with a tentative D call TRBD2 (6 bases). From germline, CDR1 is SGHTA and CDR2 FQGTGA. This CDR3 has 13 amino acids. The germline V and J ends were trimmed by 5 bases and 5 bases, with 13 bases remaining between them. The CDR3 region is CASSPVGGDEQYF. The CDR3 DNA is TGTGCCAGCAGCCCAGTAGGCGGGGACGAGCAGTACTTC.

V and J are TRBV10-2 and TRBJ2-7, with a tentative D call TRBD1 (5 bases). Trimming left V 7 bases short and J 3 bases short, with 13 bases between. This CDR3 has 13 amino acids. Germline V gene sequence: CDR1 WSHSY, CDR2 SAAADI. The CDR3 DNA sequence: TGCGCCAGCATGTTGGCAGGGCACTACGAGCAGTACTTC. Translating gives CASMLAGHYEQYF.

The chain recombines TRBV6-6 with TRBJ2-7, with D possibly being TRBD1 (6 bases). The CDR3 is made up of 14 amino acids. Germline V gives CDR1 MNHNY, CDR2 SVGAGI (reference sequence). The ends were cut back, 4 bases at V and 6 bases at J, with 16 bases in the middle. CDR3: CASSSTGTLLEQYF. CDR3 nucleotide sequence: TGTGCCAGCAGTTCCACCGGGACACTCCTCGAGCAGTACTTC.

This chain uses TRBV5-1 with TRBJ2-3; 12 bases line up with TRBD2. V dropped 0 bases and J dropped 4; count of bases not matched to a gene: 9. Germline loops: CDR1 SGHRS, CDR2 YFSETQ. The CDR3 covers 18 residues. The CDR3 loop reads CASSLGRLAGVVADTQYF. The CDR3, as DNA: TGCGCCAGCAGCTTGGGTAGACTAGCGGGAGTGGTGGCAGATACGCAGTATTTT.

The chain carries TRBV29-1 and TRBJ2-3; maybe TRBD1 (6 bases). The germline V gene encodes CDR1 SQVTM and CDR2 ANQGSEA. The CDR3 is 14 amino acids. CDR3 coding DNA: TGCACCATCCGCCAGGGGCATAGAACAGATACGCAGTATTTT. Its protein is CTIRQGHRTDTQYF.

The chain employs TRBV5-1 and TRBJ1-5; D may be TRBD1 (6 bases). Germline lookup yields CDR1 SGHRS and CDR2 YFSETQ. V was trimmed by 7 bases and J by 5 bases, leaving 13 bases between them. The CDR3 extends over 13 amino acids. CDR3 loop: CASSQGLDQPQHF. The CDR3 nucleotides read TGCGCCAGCTCACAGGGTTTGGATCAGCCCCAGCATTTT.

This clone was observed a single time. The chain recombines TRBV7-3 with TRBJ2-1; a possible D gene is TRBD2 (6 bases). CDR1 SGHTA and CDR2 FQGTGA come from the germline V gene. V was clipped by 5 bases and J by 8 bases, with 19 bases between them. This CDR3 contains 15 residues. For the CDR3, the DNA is TGTGCCAGCAGCCTTGGTTTGGGGGGAAGGGATGAGCAGTTCTTC. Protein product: CASSLGLGGRDEQFF.

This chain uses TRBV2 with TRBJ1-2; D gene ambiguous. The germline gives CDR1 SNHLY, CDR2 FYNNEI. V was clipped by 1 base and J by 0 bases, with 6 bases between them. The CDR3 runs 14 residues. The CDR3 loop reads CASSEVSSNYGYTF. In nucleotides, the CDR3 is TGTGCCAGCAGTGAAGTCAGTTCTAACTATGGCTACACCTTC.

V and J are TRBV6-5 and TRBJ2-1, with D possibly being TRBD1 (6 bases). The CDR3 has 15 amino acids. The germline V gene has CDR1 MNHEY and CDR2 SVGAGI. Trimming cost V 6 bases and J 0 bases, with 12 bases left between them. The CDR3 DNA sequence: TGTGCCAGCAGATACGACAGGCCCTCCTACAATGAGCAGTTCTTC. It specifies CASRYDRPSYNEQFF.

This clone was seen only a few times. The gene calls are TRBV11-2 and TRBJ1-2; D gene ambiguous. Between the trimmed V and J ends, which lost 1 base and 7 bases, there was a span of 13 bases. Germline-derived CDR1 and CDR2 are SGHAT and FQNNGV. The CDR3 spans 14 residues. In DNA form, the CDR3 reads TGTGCCAGCAGCTTAGGTCTTTCAAGCTTTGGCTACACCTTC. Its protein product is CASSLGLSSFGYTF.